A few counts support the clone carrying this T cell receptor (beta chain). What it recognizes is unknown. The CDR3 loop spans 17 amino acids. J was trimmed by 0 bases and V by 5 bases; bases with no gene match: 5. Germline V CDR1 and CDR2: SGHTA, FQGNSA. The data were obtained in a study of cytomegalovirus exposure and HLA in healthy donors. Findings and limits, study-wide: Testing in vitro showed a few CMV-associated chains specific for CMV antigens. An analysis that came later showed most CMV-associated TCR beta chains appearing HLA-restricted.

Researchers ran the PCR with 60 Vbeta and 13 Jbeta primers. Data came from immunoSEQ multiplex PCR; TCRdb stores just in-frame clones and leaves some out. The sample holds approximately 190,000 clones, roughly 81% seen once. The source is a woman under 40 in good health and CMV-seropositive. Sequences were obtained from PBMCs. The chain uses TRBV7-2 and TRBJ2-3; 13 bases map to TRBD2. As DNA, the CDR3 is TGTGCCAGCAGCGCCGGGACTAGCGGGGTTAGCACAGATACGCAGTATTTT. Protein product: CASSAGTSGVSTDTQYF.